This entry concerns a single T cell receptor (beta chain). Its antigen is unknown. The CDR3 is 15 amino acids. The ends were cut back, 1 base at V and 6 bases at J, with 14 bases in the middle. CDR1 is LGHNA and CDR2 is YSLEER in the germline V gene. This entry comes from a study of T cell repertoires in cytomegalovirus infection. Study as a whole: Use of recently identified HLA-C-restricted and well-studied HLA-B-restricted CMV epitopes was part of the study. Public TCR beta signatures provided an indication of both CMV infection and a matching HLA type.

TCRdb passed the reads through MiXCR, listing each CDR3 protein once. The sample yields about 160,000 distinct CDR3 sequences, about 20% seen once. Regarding the study as a whole: The study found HLA-C-restricted CMV-specific TCR beta clonotypes dominating the ex vivo response.

This TCR derives from a human donor in good health (CMV status not recorded). Some clones in this sample may be carry-over from other donors' samples. This chain uses TRBV4-3 with TRBJ2-3; weak D call: TRBD1 (5 bases). The sample consisted of CD8+ T cells from cultured PBMCs, taken from culture after CMV antigen stimulation. DNA for the CDR3: TGCGCCAGCAGCCAAGCTGGCCAGGGTGGGGATACGCAGTATTTT. It is translated as CASSQAGQGGDTQYF.